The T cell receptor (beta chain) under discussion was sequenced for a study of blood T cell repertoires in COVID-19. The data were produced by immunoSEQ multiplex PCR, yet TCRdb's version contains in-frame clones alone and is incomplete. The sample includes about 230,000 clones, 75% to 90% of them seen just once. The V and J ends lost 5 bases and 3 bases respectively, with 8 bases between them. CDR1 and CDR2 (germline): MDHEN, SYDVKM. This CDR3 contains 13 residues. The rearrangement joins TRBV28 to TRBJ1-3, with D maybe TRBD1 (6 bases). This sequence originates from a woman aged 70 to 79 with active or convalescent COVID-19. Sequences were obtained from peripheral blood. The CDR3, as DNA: TGTGCCAGCAGTCCGACAGGTGGAAACACCATATATTTT. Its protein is CASSPTGGNTIYF. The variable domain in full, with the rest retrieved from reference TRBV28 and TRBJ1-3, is DVKVTQSSRYLVKRTGEKVFLECVQDMDHENMFWYRQDPGLGLRLIYFSYDVKMKEKGDIPEGYSVSREKKERFSLILESASTNQTSMYLCASSPTGGNTIYFGEGSWLTVV.